The sequence of this T cell receptor beta chain was determined in a study of identifying expanded T cells in peripheral blood. Study-level results: Roughly 1.1 clones differed between technical replicates, versus about 16 and 19 over time. Across healthy donors, higher total template counts meant significantly greater roughly 2-week count variance.

CDR1 is MNHEY, CDR2 SVGAGI, per germline. V was cut by 8 bases and J by 6 bases, with 16 bases left in between. The CDR3 runs to 14 residues. Comment on this clone: The antigen is undetermined.

No infections or other immune events were documented during collection. The repertoire was sequenced with immunoSEQ multiplex PCR; TCRdb's copy has only in-frame clones and lacks some. The sample has some 91,000 clones; 88% are singletons. The rearrangement uses TRBV6-5 and TRBJ2-2; D possibly uses TRBD1 or TRBD2 (5 bases each). Sequencing input: blood. This clonotype was obtained from a person between 18 and 75 years old in good health. The CDR3 DNA follows: TGTGCCAGCTCGAAGCTGGGGGTTTCCGGGGAGCTGTTTTTT. Encoded protein: CASSKLGVSGELFF.